This TCR beta chain comes out of a study of OX40 agonist ivuxolimab in advanced cancers. Study background: With ivuxolimab, an agonistic anti-OX40 (CD134) antibody, patients were treated. Study results and limitations: CD8+ T cells were the subset that, on average, had more expanded clones than CD4+. Certain nonresponders likewise exhibited a low normalized T-cell clonal expansion.

Profiled with immunoSEQ multiplex PCR; TCRdb holds only in-frame clones, not every one. In the table there are 72,000 or so clones, approximately 80% of which are singletons. Details on this clone: Its antigen is currently unknown.

Samples of blood were obtained at baseline, on cycle 4 day 1, and on cycle 7 day 1. The TCR was taken from an adult with an advanced solid tumor such as melanoma, head and neck, liver or kidney cancer. Sequencing was performed on CD4+ or CD8+ T cells sorted from blood, taken in a trial of the OX40 agonist ivuxolimab.

The CDR3 nucleotides are TGTGCCAGCAGCTTAGGAGGGACAGGGTACACAGATACGCAGTATTTT. Translated: CASSLGGTGYTDTQYF. This chain uses TRBV11-3 with TRBJ2-3; 9 bases fit TRBD1. Per the germline V gene, CDR1 is SGHNT and CDR2 is YENEEA. V was clipped by 1 base and J by 2 bases; unmatched bases: 4. The CDR3 runs to 16 residues.